This T cell receptor beta chain was observed in a study of blood T cell repertoires in COVID-19. About the study: Donors in the United States, Italy and Spain gave samples during acute or convalescent COVID-19. Nucleic acid was either cDNA or gDNA, and it came from T cells, B-cell-depleted T cells, or PBMCs.

The CDR3 loop spans 14 amino acids. Germline assignment: CDR1 SGHNT and CDR2 YYREEE (reference sequence). Trimming stripped 4 bases from V and 4 bases from J, with 15 bases between. The protocol was immunoSEQ multiplex PCR, while the TCRdb copy is restricted to in-frame clones and leaves out a portion. The profile shows some 31,000 clones, 93% of them singletons. The sample consisted of peripheral blood. The chain is built from TRBV5-4 and TRBJ2-7, with a weak D call TRBD1 (6 bases). The clonotype comes from a human donor in a cohort sampled during active COVID-19. The CDR3 DNA is TGTGCCAGCAGCCCGGACAGCTTTTCTTACGAGCAGTACTTC. Its protein is CASSPDSFSYEQYF.